Here is one T cell receptor beta chain with its context. Its antigen is unknown. At the DNA level, this CDR3 is encoded by other sequences in the same sample as well. The data stem from a study of T cell responses to AZD1222 COVID-19 vaccine. CDR3 size: 14 residues. V gave up 0 bases and J gave up 0 bases, with 6 bases separating them. CDR1 is SGDLS, CDR2 YYNGEE, per germline. Study observations and caveats: White British ancestry dominated among donors, who included more females, and clonal diversity was possibly underestimated.

Produced via immunoSEQ multiplex PCR; TCRdb's table is partial and in-frame only. The table includes roughly 120,000 clones, less than 95% detected once. The receptor was derived from an adult in good health. The input for sequencing was peripheral blood, taken on day 0 of AZD1222 vaccination. The chain links TRBV9 to TRBJ1-2; D unclear. CDR3 amino acids: CASSVGGANYGYTF. The DNA of the CDR3 is TGTGCCAGCAGCGTAGGGGGAGCTAACTATGGCTACACCTTC.